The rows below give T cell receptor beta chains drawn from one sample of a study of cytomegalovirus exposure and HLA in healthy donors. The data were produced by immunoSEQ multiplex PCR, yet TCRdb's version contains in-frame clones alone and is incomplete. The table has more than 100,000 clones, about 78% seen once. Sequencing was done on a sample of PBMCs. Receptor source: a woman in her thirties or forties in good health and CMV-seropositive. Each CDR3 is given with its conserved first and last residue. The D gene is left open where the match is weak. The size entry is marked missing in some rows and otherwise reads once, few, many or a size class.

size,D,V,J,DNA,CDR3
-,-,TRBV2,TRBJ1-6,TGTGCCAGCAGTACAGACAGATTTAATTCACCCCTCCACTTT,CASSTDRFNSPLHF
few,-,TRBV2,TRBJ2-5,TGTGCCAGCAGTGTTAGCGTCCAAGAGACCCAGTACTTC,CASSVSVQETQYF
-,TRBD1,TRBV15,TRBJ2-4,TGTGCCACCAGTTGGGGACAGGGGCGGAACATTCAGTACTTC,CATSWGQGRNIQYF
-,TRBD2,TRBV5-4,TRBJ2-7,TGTGCCAGCAGGGGGGGGGACGACTACGAGCAGTACTTC,CASRGGDDYEQYF
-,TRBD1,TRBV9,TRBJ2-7,TGTGCCAGCAGCGTGGCGACAGGGATAACCTACGAGCAGTACTTC,CASSVATGITYEQYF
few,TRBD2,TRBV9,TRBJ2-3,TGTGCCAGCAGTACAGGACTAGCCTTTGGAGATACGCAGTATTTT,CASSTGLAFGDTQYF
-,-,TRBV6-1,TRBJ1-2,TGTGCCAGCATTCCAGGAGGCAACTCTAACTATGGCTACACCTTC,CASIPGGNSNYGYTF
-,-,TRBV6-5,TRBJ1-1,TGTGCCAGCAGTTACTCGTCTCTCGTGAACACTGAAGCTTTCTTT,CASSYSSLVNTEAFF
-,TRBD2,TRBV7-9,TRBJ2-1,TGTGCCAGCAGCCTACTTCTAGCGGGGGACAATGAGCAGTTCTTC,CASSLLLAGDNEQFF
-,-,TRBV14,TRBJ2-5,TGTGCCAGCAGCCTCGGAGAGACCCAGTACTTC,CASSLGETQYF
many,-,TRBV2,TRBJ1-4,TGTGCCAGCAGAGGGGTCCGGAGCCGACCTGAAAAACTGTTTTTT,CASRGVRSRPEKLFF
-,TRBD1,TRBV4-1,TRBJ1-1,TGCGCCAGCAGCCCACGACAGGGGGGGGATACTGAAGCTTTCTTT,CASSPRQGGDTEAFF
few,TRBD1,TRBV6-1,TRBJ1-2,TGTGCCAGCAGTGCGGGACAGGGGGCCTATGGCTATGGCTACACCTTC,CASSAGQGAYGYGYTF
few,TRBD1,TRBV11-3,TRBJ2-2,TGTGCCAGCAGCCTTCCCGGGACAGGGCGGACCGGGGAGCTGTTTTTT,CASSLPGTGRTGELFF
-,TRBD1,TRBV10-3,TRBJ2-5,TGTGCCGTCCAGGGGGCGCGAGAGACCCAGTACTTC,CAVQGARETQYF
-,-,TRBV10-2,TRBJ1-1,TGCGCCAGCAAATACAGGGTGAACACTGAAGCTTTCTTT,CASKYRVNTEAFF
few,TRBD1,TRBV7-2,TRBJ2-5,TGTGCCAGCAGCTTAGCCTTCTTTCCTACCGGGACAGCACAAGAGACCCAGTACTTC,CASSLAFFPTGTAQETQYF
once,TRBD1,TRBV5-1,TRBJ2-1,TGCGCCAGCAGCTCACAGGGGGCTGGCTACAATGAGCAGTTCTTC,CASSSQGAGYNEQFF
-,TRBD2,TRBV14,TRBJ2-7,TGTGCCAGCAGCCAAGTCACCGGGACTAGTTACAACGAGCAGTACTTC,CASSQVTGTSYNEQYF
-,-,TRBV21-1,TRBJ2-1,TGTGCCAGCACCTTGGATGTAAGGGGTCCCTACAATGAGCAGTTCTTC,CASTLDVRGPYNEQFF
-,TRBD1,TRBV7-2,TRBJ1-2,TGTGCCAGCAGCTTAACGACAGGGGGCGACTATGGCTACACCTTC,CASSLTTGGDYGYTF
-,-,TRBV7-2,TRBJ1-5,TGTGCCAGCAGCTTATCGGGACATATCAATCAGCCCCAGCATTTT,CASSLSGHINQPQHF
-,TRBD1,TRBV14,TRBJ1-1,TGTGCCAGCAGCCTGACAGGGGGCCCTGACACTGAAGCTTTCTTT,CASSLTGGPDTEAFF
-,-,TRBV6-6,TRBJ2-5,TGTGCCAGCACACCACCGACAGTGGCAGGGGAGACCCAGTACTTC,CASTPPTVAGETQYF
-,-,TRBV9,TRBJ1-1,TGTGCCAGCAGCGGCGGGACGAGGTACACTGAAGCTTTCTTT,CASSGGTRYTEAFF
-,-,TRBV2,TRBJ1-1,TGTGCCAGCAGTTACGGGGGTAAGAACACTGAAGCTTTCTTT,CASSYGGKNTEAFF
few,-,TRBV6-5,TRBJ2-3,TGTGCCGTCCGAGGATGGGAGTCAGATACGCAGTATTTT,CAVRGWESDTQYF
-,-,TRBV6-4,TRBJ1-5,TGTGCCAGCAGTCGGGAAATGGGGGCGAATCAGCCCCAGCATTTT,CASSREMGANQPQHF
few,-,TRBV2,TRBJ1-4,TGTGCCAGCAGTGAGCAGGGACTGAATGAAAAACTGTTTTTT,CASSEQGLNEKLFF
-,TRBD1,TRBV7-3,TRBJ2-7,TGTGCCAGCGGGACAGGGACTGGCGAGCAGTACTTC,CASGTGTGEQYF
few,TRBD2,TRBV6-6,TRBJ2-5,TGTGCCAGCAGTCTGACTAGCGGGGGGACTGAGACCCAGTACTTC,CASSLTSGGTETQYF
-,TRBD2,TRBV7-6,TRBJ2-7,TGTGCCAGCAGCTTAGTACACGGGGGGGCTGTCCACGAGCAGTACTTC,CASSLVHGGAVHEQYF
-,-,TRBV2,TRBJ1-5,TGTGCCAGTCGGCGAGGGGAGGGAAGCAATCAGCCCCAGCATTTT,CASRRGEGSNQPQHF
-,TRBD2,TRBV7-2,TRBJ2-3,TGTGCCAGCAGCTTGATCGGGGGGGCTATAGATACGCAGTATTTT,CASSLIGGAIDTQYF
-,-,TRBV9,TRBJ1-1,TGTGCCAGCAGCGCCGGACAGAACACTGAAGCTTTCTTT,CASSAGQNTEAFF
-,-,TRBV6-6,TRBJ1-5,TGTGCCAGCATCCCGGACTTTGGGGGCAATCAGCCCCAGCATTTT,CASIPDFGGNQPQHF
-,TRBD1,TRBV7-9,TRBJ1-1,TGTGCCAGCAGCTTAGTACAGGGGGCTGAAGCTTTCTTT,CASSLVQGAEAFF
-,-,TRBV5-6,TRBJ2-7,TGTGCCAGCAGCTACGGACACCTCTACGAGCAGTACTTC,CASSYGHLYEQYF
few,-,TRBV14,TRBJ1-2,TGTGCCAGCAGCCAAGATCTCTATGGCTACACCTTC,CASSQDLYGYTF
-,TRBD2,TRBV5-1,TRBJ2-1,TGCGCCAGCAGCTTGGTCGCTAGCGGGGGGGCCTACAATGAGCAGTTCTTC,CASSLVASGGAYNEQFF
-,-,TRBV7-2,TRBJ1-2,TGTGCCAGCAGCCTCTATAGTAGTGGCTACACCTTC,CASSLYSSGYTF
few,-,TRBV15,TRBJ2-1,TGTGCCACCATCCTGGACTACTCCTACAATGAGCAGTTCTTC,CATILDYSYNEQFF
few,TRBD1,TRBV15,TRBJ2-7,TGTGCCACCAGCATAGACAGGGGAAGGTACGAGCAGTACTTC,CATSIDRGRYEQYF
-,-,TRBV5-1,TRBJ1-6,TGCGCCAGCGCGCCGGATAATTCACCCCTCCACTTT,CASAPDNSPLHF
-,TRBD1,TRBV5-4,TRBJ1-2,TGTGCCAGCAGCTCCTGGGTGCCGACAGGGGACTATGGCTACACCTTC,CASSSWVPTGDYGYTF
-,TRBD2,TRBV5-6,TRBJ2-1,TGTGCCAGCAGCCAGACTAGCGGGGCATACAATGAGCAGTTCTTC,CASSQTSGAYNEQFF
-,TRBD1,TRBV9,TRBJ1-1,TGTGCCAGCAGCGTAGCAACAGGGGGAAGCACTGAAGCTTTCTTT,CASSVATGGSTEAFF
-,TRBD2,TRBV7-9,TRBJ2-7,TGTGCCAGCAGCTTAGCGCAGTCCCAGCGGGGGACCTACGAGCAGTACTTC,CASSLAQSQRGTYEQYF
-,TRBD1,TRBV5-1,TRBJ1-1,TGCGCCAGCCGGCCAGGGCCGGGACAGGGGGCTGGTGAAGCTTTCTTT,CASRPGPGQGAGEAFF
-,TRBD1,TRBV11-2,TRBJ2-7,TGTGCCAGCAGCTTATGGGGGACAGGAGACGAGCAGTACTTC,CASSLWGTGDEQYF
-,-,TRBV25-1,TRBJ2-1,TGTGCCAGCAGTGAATATAGGGAGCACAATGAGCAGTTCTTC,CASSEYREHNEQFF
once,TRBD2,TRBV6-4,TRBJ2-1,TGTGCCAGCAGCCTTAGCGGGGGCCAGGAGCAGTTCTTC,CASSLSGGQEQFF
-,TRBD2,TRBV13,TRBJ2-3,TGTGCCAGCAGCTTAGGTACGGGAGGAACCACAGATACGCAGTATTTT,CASSLGTGGTTDTQYF
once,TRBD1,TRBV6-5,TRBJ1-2,TGTGCCAGCAGTTACAAATTAGGGACAGGGGGAGGCTACACCTTC,CASSYKLGTGGGYTF